This is a list of T cell receptor beta chains from one sample in a study of blood T cells in healthy people across ages. TCRdb used MiXCR to reprocess the 5' RACE reads, holding one entry per CDR3 protein. The table has about 620,000 distinct CDR3 sequences, 52% seen once; the top ten hold roughly 14%. Input material: blood. The receptors derive from a woman aged 80 or over in good health. Each CDR3 is given with its conserved first and last residue. Fields, in order: D gene, J gene, clone size, V gene, CDR3 protein, CDR3 DNA. A D gene is named only where the DNA matches it firmly. Part of the rows lack a size; the others show once, few, many or a class for expanded clones.

-,TRBJ2-2,-,TRBV3-1,CASSQDGAVHTGELFF,TGTGCCAGCAGCCAAGACGGGGCGGTCCACACCGGGGAGCTGTTTTTT
-,TRBJ1-1,-,TRBV6-6,CASQGGTEAFF,TGTGCCAGCCAGGGAGGGACTGAAGCTTTCTTT
TRBD2,TRBJ2-1,-,TRBV6-2/TRBV6-3,CASSYSLAGIYNEQFF,TGTGCCAGCAGTTATTCACTAGCGGGGATTTACAATGAGCAGTTCTTC
TRBD1,TRBJ2-3,-,TRBV6-5,CASSCPDRGTTDTQYF,TGTGCCAGCAGTTGCCCGGACAGGGGGACTACAGATACGCAGTATTTT
-,TRBJ2-1,once,TRBV20-1,CSARGGSKGQDEQFF,TGCAGTGCTAGGGGGGGTAGCAAAGGGCAAGATGAGCAGTTCTTC
-,TRBJ1-1,-,TRBV6-6,CASSDRGVTEAFF,TGTGCCAGCAGTGACCGGGGGGTAACTGAAGCTTTCTTT
TRBD2,TRBJ2-1,many,TRBV7-2,CASSLLAGLSYNEQFF,TGTGCCAGCAGCCTACTAGCGGGCCTCTCCTACAATGAGCAGTTCTTC
TRBD2,TRBJ2-4,many,TRBV20-1,CSASGGTKAKNIQYF,TGCAGTGCCAGCGGGGGCACCAAAGCCAAAAACATTCAGTACTTC
-,TRBJ2-2,-,TRBV5-6,CASSNGPERLITGELFF,TGTGCCAGCAGCAACGGCCCGGAGAGGTTGATCACCGGGGAGCTGTTTTTT
TRBD1,TRBJ1-2,-,TRBV5-1,CASSPGDSDFLYGYTF,TGCGCCAGCAGCCCGGGGGACAGCGATTTCCTCTATGGCTACACCTTC
TRBD2,TRBJ2-5,-,TRBV27,CASSSFGGGALETQYF,TGTGCCAGCAGTTCCTTTGGCGGGGGGGCCTTAGAGACCCAGTACTTC
-,TRBJ2-3,-,TRBV6-5,CASKKGLADTQYF,TGTGCCAGCAAAAAGGGGTTGGCAGATACGCAGTATTTT
-,TRBJ1-1,-,TRBV28,CASSFLITEAFF,TGTGCCAGCAGTTTTCTGATCACTGAAGCTTTCTTT
TRBD1,TRBJ1-5,few,TRBV10-3,CAISESQGAGQPQHF,TGTGCCATCAGTGAGTCCCAGGGGGCAGGTCAGCCCCAGCATTTT
TRBD2,TRBJ2-1,-,TRBV27,CASSSRAASGSGAVPAEQFF,TGTGCCAGCAGCTCTAGGGCGGCTAGCGGGAGTGGGGCGGTTCCTGCTGAGCAGTTCTTC
TRBD1,TRBJ1-5,-,TRBV12-3/TRBV12-4,CASNPPGGGQGNQPQHF,TGTGCCAGCAACCCTCCCGGCGGGGGACAGGGCAATCAGCCCCAGCATTTT
-,TRBJ2-3,-,TRBV29-1,CSVEQYTDTQYF,TGCAGCGTTGAGCAGTACACAGATACGCAGTATTTT
-,TRBJ2-7,-,TRBV20-1,CSARDPQGHGEQYF,TGCAGTGCTAGAGACCCACAGGGTCACGGCGAGCAGTACTTC
-,TRBJ1-2,many,TRBV6-5,CASSLQGSYGYTF,TGTGCCAGCAGCTTACAGGGTTCATATGGCTACACCTTC
-,TRBJ1-2,many,TRBV29-1,CSVRLTGTTYGYTF,TGCAGCGTCCGTCTTACCGGGACCACATATGGCTACACCTTC
-,TRBJ1-2,-,TRBV12-3/TRBV12-4,CASSLAGRDNYGYTF,TGTGCCAGCAGTTTAGCAGGACGGGACAACTATGGCTACACCTTC
-,TRBJ2-2,-,TRBV4-1,CASSRDTENTGELFF,TGCGCCAGCAGCCGGGACACAGAGAACACCGGGGAGCTGTTTTTT
TRBD2,TRBJ2-1,-,TRBV5-1,CASSRTSGSPYNEQFF,TGCGCCAGCTCCCGGACTAGCGGGAGTCCCTACAATGAGCAGTTCTTC
-,TRBJ2-4,-,TRBV29-1,CSVEARAKNIQYF,TGCAGCGTTGAAGCGAGGGCCAAAAACATTCAGTACTTC
TRBD2,TRBJ2-7,few,TRBV7-2,CASSVGGLADYYEQYF,TGTGCCAGCAGCGTCGGGGGACTAGCGGACTACTACGAGCAGTACTTC
-,TRBJ2-3,-,TRBV25-1,CASSEYTAVLGADTQYF,TGTGCCAGCAGTGAATATACGGCAGTTCTGGGCGCAGATACGCAGTATTTT
-,TRBJ1-5,-,TRBV6-2/TRBV6-3,CASRPPAGAQPQHF,TGTGCCAGCAGGCCTCCGGCGGGGGCGCAGCCCCAGCATTTT
-,TRBJ2-3,many,TRBV14,CASSQDLVRTDTQYF,TGTGCCAGCAGCCAAGATCTTGTCCGCACAGATACGCAGTATTTT
TRBD1,TRBJ1-2,few,TRBV28,CASSSGDRGMRGYTF,TGTGCCAGCAGTTCGGGGGACAGGGGAATGCGTGGCTACACCTTC
-,TRBJ2-5,once,TRBV27,CASSLSGPGTQYF,TGTGCCAGCAGTTTATCGGGACCCGGGACCCAGTACTTC
-,TRBJ1-2,many,TRBV11-2,CASSFYKGAGYTF,TGTGCCAGCAGCTTTTACAAAGGGGCTGGCTACACCTTC
-,TRBJ2-1,once,TRBV20-1,CSASKISGPNEQFF,TGCAGTGCTAGTAAAATTAGCGGACCCAATGAGCAGTTCTTC
-,TRBJ2-7,-,TRBV11-2,CASSPTRTVAYEQYF,TGTGCCAGCAGCCCGACACGGACAGTAGCCTACGAGCAGTACTTC
-,TRBJ2-3,many,TRBV2,CASSEDAASTDTQYF,TGTGCCAGCAGTGAGGACGCCGCTAGCACAGATACGCAGTATTTT
-,TRBJ2-3,once,TRBV20-1,CSARDLGGPGNTQYF,TGCAGTGCTAGAGATTTGGGGGGTCCGGGGAATACGCAGTATTTT
TRBD1,TRBJ1-2,-,TRBV4-2,CASSQEDRGYGYTF,TGTGCCAGCAGCCAAGAAGACAGGGGCTATGGCTACACCTTC
TRBD2,TRBJ2-3,-,TRBV9,CASGLAGGVTDTQYF,TGTGCCTCGGGACTAGCGGGGGGGGTCACAGATACGCAGTATTTT
TRBD2,TRBJ2-1,many,TRBV5-4,CASSLGSGLAVYNEQFF,TGTGCCAGCAGCTTGGGATCAGGACTAGCGGTTTACAATGAGCAGTTCTTC
TRBD1,TRBJ2-4,many,TRBV3-1,CASSQGTGKNIQYF,TGTGCCAGCAGCCAAGGGACAGGAAAAAACATTCAGTACTTC
TRBD2,TRBJ2-1,many,TRBV18,CASSPTRLAGGIGSDEQFF,TGTGCCAGCTCACCTACCCGACTAGCGGGAGGGATAGGCTCGGATGAGCAGTTCTTC